Following are 21 T cell receptor beta chains from one sample sequenced in a study of T-cell reconstitution after alpha-beta-depleted transplantation in children. Unique molecular identifiers were incorporated into the prepared TCRbeta library. TCRdb ran MiXCR on the PCR reads and lists one entry per CDR3 protein. The table records approximately 290,000 distinct CDR3 sequences, 11% of them present only once. The sequencing used peripheral blood, collected 180 days after TCRalphabeta/CD19-depleted stem cell transplant. Receptor source: a male patient aged 2 to 10 who had a stem cell transplant for chronic granulomatous disease, so the T cells may come from the graft donor.

This clonotype was detected ten times or more. The chain recombines TRBV28 with TRBJ2-1, with D perhaps being TRBD1 or TRBD2 (5 bases each). The V gene's germline CDR1 is MDHEN and CDR2 SYDVKM. The CDR3 spans 12 residues. V lost 10 bases and J 15 bases, leaving 22 bases between the germline ends. CDR3 residues: CATSINRGALFF. The CDR3, as DNA: TGTGCCACCTCCATAAATAGAGGGGCCCTGTTCTTC.

This clonotype was counted many times. This chain connects TRBV15 to TRBJ2-2; D is undetermined. The V and J ends lost 0 bases and 1 base respectively, with 6 bases between them. Germline values: CDR1 LNHNV, CDR2 YYDKDF (reference sequence). There are 15 residues in the CDR3. The CDR3 sequence is CATSRDPGNTGELFF. The CDR3 DNA reads TGTGCCACCAGCAGAGACCCAGGGAACACCGGGGAGCTGTTTTTT. Drawing the rest from reference TRBV15 and TRBJ2-2, the complete variable domain is DAMVIQNPRYQVTQFGKPVTLSCSQTLNHNVMYWYQQKSSQAPKLLFHYYDKDFNNEADTPDNFQSRRPNTSFCFLDIRSPGLGDTAMYLCATSRDPGNTGELFFGEGSRLTVL.

This clonotype was observed a handful of times. The chain employs TRBV12-5 and TRBJ2-5; 10 bases fit TRBD2. Germline-derived CDR1 and CDR2 are LGHNT and FRNRAP. This CDR3 spans 16 amino acids. Trimming took 7 bases from V and 5 from J; bases not matched to a gene: 13. The CDR3 bases are TGTGCTAGTGATAGCGGGGGGTCCGAAAGTCGGGAGACCCAGTACTTC. Translation: CASDSGGSESRETQYF.

This clonotype was counted at least ten times. The gene calls are TRBV10-3 and TRBJ2-1, with no clear D. The germline V and J ends were trimmed by 2 bases and 5 bases, with 10 bases remaining between them. The germline V gene encodes CDR1 ENHRY and CDR2 SYGVKD. The CDR3 is 14 amino acids. CDR3 amino acids: CAISEPPENNEQFF. CDR3 coding DNA: TGTGCCATCAGTGAGCCCCCAGAGAACAATGAGCAGTTCTTC.

This clonotype came up once. The J gene is TRBJ2-5, the V gene TRBV18; tentatively, D is TRBD1 (5 bases). Germline V lookup: CDR1 KGHSH, CDR2 LQKENI. Deletions cut 1 base from V and 3 bases from J, with 9 bases between. This CDR3 region has 14 residues. CDR3 in amino acids: CASSPLAGKETQYF. CDR3 DNA sequence: TGTGCCAGCTCACCACTTGCAGGGAAAGAGACCCAGTACTTC.

In this sample, this clonotype turned up many times. This chain connects TRBV29-1 to TRBJ2-4; 7 bases map to TRBD1. CDR1 is SQVTM, CDR2 ANQGSEA, per germline. This CDR3 has 16 residues. J was trimmed by 3 bases and V by 4 bases; bases with no gene match: 12. The CDR3 loop is CSVGWATGLVKNIQYF. The DNA for the CDR3 is TGCAGCGTTGGTTGGGCGACAGGGCTGGTCAAAAACATTCAGTACTTC.

Many counts were recorded for this clonotype. This sequence joins TRBV18 and TRBJ2-3, with a possible D match to TRBD2 (5 bases). The CDR3 covers 16 residues. The germline V gene encodes CDR1 KGHSH and CDR2 LQKENI. Trimming took off 2 bases at V and 2 bases at J, with 14 bases between the two ends. The CDR3 spells CASSPARTQPTDTQYF. CDR3 DNA: TGTGCCAGCTCACCAGCCAGGACTCAACCCACAGATACGCAGTATTTT. Drawing the rest from reference TRBV18 and TRBJ2-3, the complete variable domain is NAGVMQNPRHLVRRRGQEARLRCSPMKGHSHVYWYRQLPEEGLKFMVYLQKENIIDESGMPKERFSAEFPKEGPSILRIQQVVRGDSAAYFCASSPARTQPTDTQYFGPGTRLTVL.

In this sample, this clonotype turned up many times. The chain recombines TRBV27 with TRBJ2-7; TRBD2 is a possible D gene (5 bases). Germline V gene sequence: CDR1 MNHEY, CDR2 SMNVEV (reference sequence). This CDR3 has 15 residues. V was clipped by 0 bases and J by 2 bases, with 11 bases between them. This CDR3 reads CASSLSLRETYEQYF. The CDR3 region has the DNA TGTGCCAGCAGTTTATCGTTAAGGGAGACCTACGAGCAGTACTTC.

This clonotype appeared many times. CDR3 DNA: TGTGCCACCAGCAGAGATAGAGGGACCCTCTATGGCTACACCTTC. It specifies CATSRDRGTLYGYTF. The chain carries TRBV15 and TRBJ1-2; a possible D gene is TRBD1 (5 bases). The V end was cut by 0 bases, the J end by 4 bases, with 12 bases between. Germline V gene data show CDR1 as LNHNV and CDR2 as YYDKDF (reference sequence). The CDR3 is 15 amino acids.

This clonotype was observed many times. The J gene is TRBJ2-3, the V gene TRBV6-1; D possibly corresponds to TRBD1 (7 bases). The CDR3 has 16 amino acids. Germline V gives CDR1 MNHNS, CDR2 SASEGT. V was clipped by 2 bases and J by 2 bases, with 14 bases between them. In DNA, the CDR3 is TGTGCCAGCAGTGAAATCGGAGGGGGCCCCACAGATACGCAGTATTTT. This gives the protein CASSEIGGGPTDTQYF.

With respect to this clonotype: One base away lies a much larger clone, so this may be a sequencing read error. The chain carries TRBV5-5 and TRBJ2-7, with D possibly matching TRBD2 (7 bases). With 0 bases removed from V and 2 bases from J, the gap between germline ends came to 15 bases. This CDR3 is built from 16 residues. CDR1 is SGHKS and CDR2 is YYEKEE in the germline V gene (reference sequence). CDR3 loop: CASSLEGRGGAYEQYF. The CDR3 DNA reads as TGTGCCAGCAGCTTGGAGGGACGAGGGGGGGCCTACGAGCAGTACTTC.

This clonotype was counted at least ten times. The chain employs TRBV7-3 and TRBJ2-7; 12 bases are shared with TRBD2. CDR3 length: 17 residues. V dropped 4 bases and J dropped 2; count of bases not matched to a gene: 9. The germline gives CDR1 SGHTA, CDR2 FQGTGA. The CDR3, as DNA: TGTGCCAGCAGCTCAATTGCCCTAGCGGGAGGGGCCTACGAGCAGTACTTC. It codes for CASSSIALAGGAYEQYF.

This clonotype showed up many times. V is TRBV7-9 and J is TRBJ2-3, with D hard to call. Trimming took off 6 bases at V and 2 bases at J, with 12 bases between the two ends. Germline values: CDR1 SEHNR, CDR2 FQNEAQ (reference sequence). The CDR3 is 14 residues long. The CDR3, as DNA: TGTGCCAGCAGTCGAGGACCAGTCACAGATACGCAGTATTTT. Its protein product is CASSRGPVTDTQYF.

This clonotype showed up many times. As DNA, the CDR3 is TGTGCCAGCAGCTCAACCGGGACAGGCAATCAGCCCCAGCATTTT. Translated, it gives CASSSTGTGNQPQHF. The chain combines TRBV7-2 with TRBJ1-5; 7 bases match TRBD1. Germline V gene sequence: CDR1 SGHTA, CDR2 FQGNSA. The V gene end was trimmed by 4 bases and the J gene end by 2 bases; junction bases not matched to a gene: 5. CDR3 length: 15 amino acids. Looking up the rest from reference TRBV7-2 and TRBJ1-5 gives the full variable domain: GAGVSQSPSNKVTEKGKDVELRCDPISGHTALYWYRQSLGQGLEFLIYFQGNSAPDKSGLPSDRFSAERTGGSVSTLTIQRTQQEDSAVYLCASSSTGTGNQPQHFGDGTRLSIL.

Ten or more counts support this clonotype. J is TRBJ1-5 and V is TRBV30; D is perhaps TRBD1 (5 bases). Trimming pared 2 bases from V and 4 bases from J, leaving 9 bases between. The CDR3 is 13 amino acids. Germline V gene lookup returns CDR1 GTSNPN and CDR2 SVGIG (reference sequence). Here the CDR3 reads CAWSHPGNQPQHF. CDR3 coding DNA: TGTGCCTGGAGTCACCCAGGGAATCAGCCCCAGCATTTT.

This clonotype was counted ten times or more. V gene TRBV12-3 or TRBV12-4 combines with J gene TRBJ2-7; D gene uncertain. Trimming stripped 3 bases from V and 2 bases from J, with 8 bases between. The CDR3 consists of 13 residues. The CDR3 reads CASSFSQAYEQYF. The CDR3 DNA is TGTGCCAGCAGTTTTTCGCAGGCCTACGAGCAGTACTTC.

Ten or more counts support this clonotype. V is TRBV2 and J is TRBJ1-2; perhaps TRBD1 as D (5 bases). The CDR3 has 13 residues. V was clipped by 7 bases and J by 1 base, with 10 bases between them. The germline gives CDR1 SNHLY, CDR2 FYNNEI. DNA of the CDR3: TGTGCCAGCACCCTCAGGGTTAACTATGGCTACACCTTC. The encoded protein is CASTLRVNYGYTF. Using reference TRBV2 and TRBJ1-2 for the parts outside the CDR3, the full variable domain is EPEVTQTPSHQVTQMGQEVILRCVPISNHLYFYWYRQILGQKVEFLVSFYNNEISEKSEIFDDQFSVERPDGSNFTLKIRSTKLEDSAMYFCASTLRVNYGYTFGSGTRLTVV.

This clonotype showed up many times. The chain joins TRBV13 to TRBJ1-5; 7 nucleotides agree with TRBD1. CDR1 is PRHDT, CDR2 FYEKMQ, per germline (reference sequence). Trimming took 4 bases from V and 6 from J; bases not matched to a gene: 6. This CDR3 comprises 14 residues. Here the CDR3 DNA reads TGTGCCAGCAGCTCCCGGGACAGTAGTCAGCCCCAGCATTTT. Protein sequence: CASSSRDSSQPQHF.

This clonotype was picked up many times. CDR3 DNA sequence: TGCAGTGCTAGAGTTTTAGGGACGTCAGGCTACCGCTCCTACGAGCAGTACTTC. The encoded protein is CSARVLGTSGYRSYEQYF. The gene calls are TRBV20-1 and TRBJ2-7; D possibly uses TRBD1 or TRBD2 (5 bases each). The CDR3 is 18 amino acids. V lost 1 base and J lost 0, with 22 bases in between. Germline CDR1 reads DFQATT; CDR2 reads SNEGSKA (reference sequence).

This clonotype was seen many times. J is TRBJ2-5 and V is TRBV11-3, with 9 nucleotides matching TRBD1. Trimming cost V 5 bases and J 2 bases; bases outside gene matches: 12. Germline V gene sequence: CDR1 SGHNT, CDR2 YENEEA. The CDR3 is made up of 17 amino acids. Here the CDR3 DNA reads TGTGCCAGCAGCGCCAGAAAAGCCGGGACAGGGCAAGAGACCCAGTACTTC. Translated: CASSARKAGTGQETQYF. Full variable domain (remainder filled in from reference TRBV11-3 and TRBJ2-5): EAGVVQSPRYKIIEKKQPVAFWCNPISGHNTLYWYLQNLGQGPELLIRYENEEAVDDSQLPKDRFSAERLKGVDSTLKIQPAELGDSAVYLCASSARKAGTGQETQYFGPGTRLLVL.

This clonotype was counted many times. The chain employs TRBV7-2 and TRBJ2-5; unclear D gene. The CDR3 has 12 amino acids. CDR1 is SGHTA, CDR2 FQGNSA, per germline. V was clipped by 4 bases and J by 5 bases, with 8 bases between them. In nucleotides, the CDR3 is TGTGCCAGCAGCTCCCTTGCGGAGACCCAGTACTTC. This sequence encodes CASSSLAETQYF.